The source of this TCR beta chain is a study of T-cell reconstitution after alpha-beta-depleted transplantation in children. Unique molecular identifiers were built into the TCRbeta library. TCRdb analysed the PCR reads with MiXCR anew, one entry per CDR3 protein. The data hold 81,000 or so distinct CDR3 sequences, with about 14% observed a single time. Study conclusions and caveats: Counts and diversity of T cells one year after transplant came mostly from newly produced T cells. High day-60 TCRbeta diversity in some patients came from surviving recipient T cells and thymic progenitors. Several hundred expanded graft clones reportedly gave rise to the alpha-beta T cells present about two months after transplant.

J was trimmed by 7 bases and V by 5 bases; bases with no gene match: 12. This CDR3 is 14 amino acids long. The germline CDR1 and CDR2 sequences are DFQATT and SNEGSKA (reference sequence). In regard to this clonotype: What it binds is unknown. A much larger clone lies one base from this, so it may be a read error.

This sequence originates from a male patient aged 2-15 years who had a stem cell transplant for acute lymphoblastic leukemia, so the T cells may come from the graft donor. The rearrangement uses TRBV20-1 and TRBJ2-5, with 8 bases aligning to TRBD2. Sequenced material: PBMCs, mostly from graft donor cells, taken 180 days after TCRalphabeta/CD19-depleted stem cell transplant. The CDR3 loop is CSAALAVAIGTQYF. CDR3 DNA sequence: TGCAGTGCTGCACTAGCGGTGGCCATTGGGACCCAGTACTTC.